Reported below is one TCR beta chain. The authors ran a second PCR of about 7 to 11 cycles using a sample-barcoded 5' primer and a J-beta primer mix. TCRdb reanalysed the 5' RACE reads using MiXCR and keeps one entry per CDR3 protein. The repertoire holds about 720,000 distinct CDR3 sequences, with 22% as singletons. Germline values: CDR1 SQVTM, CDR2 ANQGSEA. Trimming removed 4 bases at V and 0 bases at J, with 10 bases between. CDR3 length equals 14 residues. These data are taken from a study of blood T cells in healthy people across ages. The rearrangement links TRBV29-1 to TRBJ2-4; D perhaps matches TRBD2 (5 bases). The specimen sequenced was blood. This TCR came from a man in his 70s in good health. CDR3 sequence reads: CSVADGLAKNIQYF. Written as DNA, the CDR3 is TGCAGCGTTGCGGACGGACTAGCCAAAAACATTCAGTACTTC.